What follows are 17 T cell receptor beta chains derived from one specimen sequenced in a study of identical twins (dated by TCRdb to 2016 to 2017). The library was obtained by 5' RACE. The instrument given in TCRdb is Illumina HiSeq 2000. In TCRdb, the public reads were trimmed at Q25 with fastp and aligned with MiXCR, with productive beta chains retained. Merged by CDR3 protein, the rows form single entries marked with the most common genes and DNA. The sample table holds some 730,000 distinct CDR3 sequences, of which about 20% were seen once. The ten largest account for around 12% of the sample. These data also featured in a second study, about T cells expressing NK-cell markers.

The material sequenced was PBMCs. The receptors were gathered from a woman in her late teens or twenties in good health.

This chain uses TRBV20-1 with TRBJ1-2; D uncertain. CDR1 is DFQATT and CDR2 is SNEGSKA in the germline V gene (reference sequence). This CDR3 is built from 12 residues. With 3 bases removed from V and 1 base from J, the gap between germline ends came to 6 bases. Written as DNA, the CDR3 is TGCAGTGCTAGTGTCAGTAACTATGGCTACACCTTC. Translated, it gives CSASVSNYGYTF.

In DNA form, the CDR3 reads TGTGCCAGCAGTCCCTATTGGGAGGGCCTAAATGAGCAGTTCTTC. This sequence encodes CASSPYWEGLNEQFF. The V and J genes are TRBV27 and TRBJ2-1; TRBD2 aligns across 7 bases. Germline V gene lookup returns CDR1 MNHEY and CDR2 SMNVEV (reference sequence). The CDR3 consists of 15 residues. With V trimmed by 5 bases and J by 7 bases, 11 bases remained unmatched.

The chain joins TRBV6-6 to TRBJ1-2; a possible D gene is TRBD1 (6 bases). Trimming pared 11 bases from V and 7 bases from J, leaving 14 bases between. The germline V gene encodes CDR1 MNHNY and CDR2 SVGAGI (reference sequence). CDR3 length equals 11 residues. CDR3 amino acids: CALRGPGGYTF. DNA of the CDR3: TGTGCCCTGCGGGGGCCCGGTGGCTACACCTTC.

The chain couples TRBV6-1 to TRBJ2-7; 8 nucleotides agree with TRBD1. Germline V gene data show CDR1 as MNHNS and CDR2 as SASEGT. The CDR3 length is 14 residues. V lost 6 bases and J lost 2; bases outside the gene matches: 6. The CDR3 sequence: CASRQGAFTYEQYF. CDR3 bases: TGTGCCAGCAGGCAGGGGGCCTTCACCTACGAGCAGTACTTC.

The chain recombines TRBV7-2 with TRBJ1-2; D remains unclear. Germline CDR1 reads SGHTA; CDR2 reads FQGNSA. CDR3 length: 14 amino acids. V lost 7 bases and J 4 bases, leaving 16 bases between the germline ends. The CDR3 region has the DNA TGTGCCAGCACCCCCGAGCCTTTTCCCTATGGCTACACCTTC. It translates to CASTPEPFPYGYTF.

This clonotype was seen a few times. The rearrangement links TRBV7-9 to TRBJ2-1; tentatively, D is TRBD1 (5 bases). The CDR3 covers 14 residues. V lost 10 bases, J lost 0 bases, and 13 bases lay in between. Germline V CDR1 and CDR2: SEHNR, FQNEAQ (reference sequence). The CDR3 is CATPTVSSYNEQFF. CDR3 sequence (DNA): TGTGCCACTCCGACAGTTAGCTCCTACAATGAGCAGTTCTTC.

This clonotype was seen a handful of times. CDR3 nucleotide sequence: TGTGCCACCAGTGATACCGGGGGGTTTAGGCAGTATTTT. This gives the protein CATSDTGGFRQYF. This chain links TRBV24-1 with TRBJ2-3, with 7 nucleotides matching TRBD2. Unmatched junction bases numbered 7, after V lost 3 bases and J lost 11 bases. CDR1 and CDR2 (germline): KGHDR, SFDVKD. This CDR3 has 13 residues.

The chain employs TRBV27 and TRBJ2-5; a weak D match, TRBD1 (5 bases). Trimming pared 8 bases from V and 6 bases from J, leaving 16 bases between. In germline, CDR1 is MNHEY, CDR2 SMNVEV (reference sequence). There are 13 residues in the CDR3. The CDR3 nucleotides read TGTGCCAGCGAACAGGTCTGGGAAAAGACCCAGTACTTC. Its translation: CASEQVWEKTQYF.

This chain links TRBV20-1 with TRBJ1-1; 7 nucleotides align to TRBD1. The CDR3 consists of 13 residues. Germline V gives CDR1 DFQATT, CDR2 SNEGSKA (reference sequence). The V and J ends lost 3 bases and 2 bases, in that order; junction bases with no gene match: 3. This CDR3 reads CSARRGQNTEAFF. The CDR3, as DNA: TGCAGTGCTAGGAGGGGGCAAAACACTGAAGCTTTCTTT.

Only a few counts were recorded for this clonotype. V and J are TRBV2 and TRBJ1-1; TRBD1 agrees at 7 bases. The CDR3 is 16 residues long. V trimming: 4 bases; J trimming: 0 bases; junction bases outside the gene matches: 8. The germline V gene encodes CDR1 SNHLY and CDR2 FYNNEI. As DNA, the CDR3 is TGTGCCAGCAGTGCCCCTCCGGACAGGCTGAACACTGAAGCTTTCTTT. Protein: CASSAPPDRLNTEAFF.

This chain links TRBV6-1 with TRBJ1-5; 7 nucleotides align to TRBD1. The CDR3 consists of 14 residues. With V trimmed by 5 bases and J by 5 bases, 6 bases remained unmatched. Germline assignment: CDR1 MNHNS and CDR2 SASEGT. In DNA form, the CDR3 reads TGTGCCAGCAGTCCCACTGGGACAGATCAGCCCCAGCATTTT. This translates into CASSPTGTDQPQHF.

The rearrangement uses TRBV3-1 and TRBJ2-7; D may be TRBD1 or TRBD2 (5 bases each). CDR3 length: 16 residues. Germline values: CDR1 LGHDT, CDR2 YNNKEL (reference sequence). The V end was cut by 4 bases, the J end by 2 bases, with 18 bases between. CDR3 in DNA: TGTGCCAGCAGCCGAGGTGGGACGGAAAGCCCCTACGAGCAGTACTTC. This translates into CASSRGGTESPYEQYF.

The V and J genes are TRBV6-5 and TRBJ1-6; 10 bases are shared with TRBD1. V lost 2 bases to trimming and J lost 12 bases; unmatched junction nucleotides: 10. The length of the CDR3 is 16 residues. Germline loops: CDR1 MNHEY, CDR2 SVGAGI. The CDR3 reads CASSYAPGQGTGPLHF. The CDR3 DNA reads TGTGCCAGCAGTTACGCCCCGGGACAGGGGACCGGACCCCTCCACTTT.

The rearrangement uses TRBV7-6 and TRBJ2-1; 12 nucleotides match TRBD2. Germline CDR1 is SGHVS and CDR2 is FNYEAQ. This CDR3 is 21 amino acids long. Trimming cost V 5 bases and J 0 bases; bases outside gene matches: 17. The CDR3 loop reads CASSNKEGGLAGWSSYNEQFF. The DNA for the CDR3 is TGTGCCAGCAGCAATAAAGAGGGGGGACTAGCGGGCTGGAGCTCCTACAATGAGCAGTTCTTC.

V and J are TRBV20-1 and TRBJ2-1; D is possibly TRBD2 (6 bases). This CDR3 comprises 15 residues. Germline V gene sequence: CDR1 DFQATT, CDR2 SNEGSKA (reference sequence). V lost 7 bases and J lost 4, with 20 bases in between. This chain's CDR3 is CSVIPWGESYNEQFF. The DNA for the CDR3 is TGCAGTGTAATACCCTGGGGGGAGTCGTACAATGAGCAGTTCTTC.

The chain carries TRBV12-3 or TRBV12-4 and TRBJ2-5; either TRBD1 or TRBD2 may supply D (5 bases each). V was shortened by 10 bases and J by 4 bases, with 10 bases between the two germline ends. There are 11 residues in the CDR3. The CDR3: CAIGTGETQYF. The CDR3 region has the DNA TGTGCCATAGGGACCGGAGAGACCCAGTACTTC.

This clonotype was seen only a few times. The chain uses TRBV4-3 and TRBJ1-2; D gene ambiguous. The CDR3 spans 13 residues. Trimming pared 3 bases from V and 6 bases from J, leaving 11 bases between. Germline CDR1 LGHNA, CDR2 YSLEER. For the CDR3, the DNA is TGCGCCAGCAGCCAGGCCAGGACTGATGGCTACACCTTC. Translation: CASSQARTDGYTF.